Given below is one TCR beta chain in context. Its antigen is unidentified. V lost 7 bases to trimming and J lost 3 bases, with 9 bases between them. Germline lookup yields CDR1 DFQATT and CDR2 SNEGSKA (reference sequence). The CDR3 is 11 amino acids. The sample is drawn from a study of T cell responses to AZD1222 COVID-19 vaccine. Broader study findings: Repertoires were obtained solely post-peak T cell response. White British donors predominated, females outnumbered males, and clonal diversity was possibly underestimated.

Libraries were prepared by immunoSEQ multiplex PCR; TCRdb keeps only in-frame clonotypes and omits some of them. The sample has roughly 130,000 clones, about 91% seen once. This receptor was identified in an adult in good health. Material: peripheral blood, obtained on day 0 of AZD1222 vaccination. The chain has TRBV20-1 and TRBJ1-1; no definite D call. The CDR3 sequence: CSGGVDTEAFF. CDR3 DNA: TGCAGTGGGGGTGTGGACACTGAAGCTTTCTTT.